Below are 10 T cell receptor beta chains sequenced from a single sample in a study of shared clonotypes between healthy human individuals. Generated by immunoSEQ multiplex PCR, the TCRdb table keeps only in-frame clones and is missing some. The repertoire holds hundreds of thousands of clones, with around 74% as singletons. The specimen was memory CD4+ T cells sorted from blood. Subset in this sample: CD45RA-negative fraction. These receptors came from a man aged 25 to 40 in good health.

The chain uses TRBV7-8 and TRBJ1-4, with TRBD1 matching 8 bases. The CDR3 loop spans 15 amino acids. CDR1 SGHVS and CDR2 FQNEAQ come from the germline V gene. The ends lost 4 bases at V and 4 bases at J; junction bases unmatched: 5. The chain's CDR3 is CASSYDRGRNEKLFF. The CDR3 DNA is TGTGCCAGCAGCTATGACAGGGGCCGTAATGAAAAACTGTTTTTT.

The chain links TRBV25-1 to TRBJ1-1; D is uncertain. The germline CDR1 and CDR2 sequences are MGHDK and SYGVNS. The CDR3 length is 12 residues. The V end lost 4 bases, the J end lost 2 bases, and 5 bases lay between the germline ends. The chain's CDR3 is CASSGLNTEAFF. The CDR3 region has the DNA TGTGCCAGCAGTGGGTTAAACACTGAAGCTTTCTTT. Full variable domain (missing parts from reference TRBV25-1 and TRBJ1-1): EADIYQTPRYLVIGTGKKITLECSQTMGHDKMYWYQQDPGMELHLIHYSYGVNSTEKGDLSSESTVSRIRTEHFPLTLESARPSHTSQYLCASSGLNTEAFFGQGTRLTVV.

V usage is TRBV11-2 and J usage is TRBJ2-2; D is unresolved. Germline CDR1 and CDR2: SGHAT and FQNNGV. The CDR3 spans 14 residues. Between the trimmed V and J ends, which lost 5 bases and 6 bases, there was a span of 13 bases. The CDR3 loop is CASSLGALAGELFF. The CDR3 DNA is TGTGCCAGCAGCCTCGGTGCTCTCGCCGGGGAGCTGTTTTTT. Based on the CDR3 plus reference TRBV11-2 and TRBJ2-2, the full variable domain is EAGVAQSPRYKIIEKRQSVAFWCNPISGHATLYWYQQILGQGPKLLIQFQNNGVVDDSQLPKDRFSAERLKGVDSTLKIQPAKLEDSAVYLCASSLGALAGELFFGEGSRLTVL.

This clone occurred a few times. The chain combines TRBV6-5 with TRBJ2-7, with D hard to call. Trimming removed 2 bases from V and 3 bases from J, with 17 bases in between. The CDR3 spans 16 residues. Germline CDR1 MNHEY, CDR2 SVGAGI. The CDR3, as DNA: TGTGCCAGCAGTTACCTAAAGGTCGGACCCCACTACGAGCAGTACTTC. This translates into CASSYLKVGPHYEQYF.

This chain joins TRBV9 and TRBJ2-1; 12 positions match TRBD2. The CDR3 extends over 19 amino acids. The ends lost 3 bases at V and 0 bases at J; junction bases unmatched: 10. CDR1 and CDR2 from the germline V gene are SGDLS and YYNGEE. The CDR3 is CASSGLAGVSGSSYNEQFF. The CDR3 coding sequence is TGTGCCAGCAGCGGACTAGCGGGAGTATCCGGGAGCTCCTACAATGAGCAGTTCTTC.

The chain has TRBV6-6 and TRBJ2-1; TRBD2 matches at 16 bases. The CDR3 has 14 amino acids. The germline V gene has CDR1 MNHNY and CDR2 SVGAGI (reference sequence). With 5 bases clipped from V and 15 bases from J, the junction kept 7 bases outside the gene matches. The CDR3: CASSGGLAGGPRFF. CDR3 DNA sequence: TGTGCCAGCAGTGGGGGACTAGCGGGAGGGCCTCGGTTCTTC.

As regards this clone: A single base is all that separates this from a far larger clone, so a read error is likely. The sample contains more than one DNA sequence encoding this CDR3. CDR3 region: CASSQGRDRRYEQYF. The CDR3 DNA sequence: TGTGCCAGCAGCCAAGGGAGGGACAGGCGATACGAGCAATACTTC. The rearrangement uses TRBV14 and TRBJ2-7, with 8 nucleotides matching TRBD1. The CDR3 length is 15 residues. Per germline, CDR1 SGHDN and CDR2 FVKESK. Using reference TRBV14 and TRBJ2-7 for the parts outside the CDR3, the full variable domain is EAGVTQFPSHSVIEKGQTVTLRCDPISGHDNLYWYRRVMGKEIKFLLHFVKESKQDESGMPNNRFLAERTGGTYSTLKVQPAELEDSGVYFCASSQGRDRRYEQYFGPGTRLTVT.

The rearrangement uses TRBV29-1 and TRBJ2-1; D could derive from TRBD1 or TRBD2 (6 bases each). Germline-derived CDR1 and CDR2 are SQVTM and ANQGSEA. V was pared by 3 bases and J by 7 bases, with 13 bases between. The CDR3 contains 13 residues. Here the CDR3 reads CSVEGGGKNEQFF. The CDR3 DNA sequence: TGCAGCGTTGAGGGGGGCGGGAAGAATGAGCAGTTCTTC.

This rearrangement joins TRBV11-2 to TRBJ2-1; D gene uncertain. The CDR3 contains 10 residues. The germline CDR1 and CDR2 sequences are SGHAT and FQNNGV. V shed 5 bases and J shed 5 bases, with 1 base lying between them. As DNA, the CDR3 is TGTGCCAGCAGCCACAATGAGCAGTTCTTC. This gives the protein CASSHNEQFF.

This clone was seen just once. This chain links TRBV18 with TRBJ2-1, with TRBD2 matching over 13 bases. CDR3 length: 15 residues. Germline V CDR1 and CDR2: KGHSH, LQKENI. V dropped 6 bases and J dropped 6; count of bases not matched to a gene: 5. CDR3 bases: TGTGCCAGCTCGAGTGGGACTAGCGGGATCAATGAGCAGTTCTTC. Translating gives CASSSGTSGINEQFF.